This T cell receptor beta chain emerged from a study of tumor and adjacent non-tumor tissue in lung cancer. Overall study: Patients comprised roughly 12 adenocarcinoma, a couple of squamous cell carcinoma and 1 small cell lung cancer. The patients, roughly 10 men and a handful of women, were roughly 30 to 85 with stage I to III disease. On average, productive TCRbeta reads reached around 4 million per sample.

As to this clonotype: A much larger clone sits a single nucleotide away, making a read error possible.

The CDR3 is 13 amino acids. Germline V CDR1 and CDR2: MDHEN, SYDVKM. V lost 4 bases and J 11 bases, leaving 16 bases between the germline ends. Three rounds of nested PCR, following a modified ARM-PCR protocol, produced the TCRbeta library. One entry per CDR3 protein results from TCRdb running MiXCR on the multiplex PCR reads. Counted here are about 76,000 distinct CDR3 sequences, around 70% occurring once; the ten biggest clones make up approximately 12%. No cell sorting was done before RNA was extracted from the tissue. Source material: lung tumor tissue. This clonotype was sampled from a woman in her 70s with non-small cell lung cancer. This chain joins TRBV28 and TRBJ2-3, with D perhaps matching TRBD1 (5 bases). CDR3 sequence reads: CASSSTDIWMQYF. Written as DNA, the CDR3 is TGTGCCAGCAGTTCGACAGATATTTGGATGCAGTATTTT.